Listed here is a single TCR beta chain. The data originate from a study of blood T cell repertoires in COVID-19. At the level of the study: COVID-19 samples from acute and convalescent phases originated in the United States, Italy and Spain. PBMCs, B-cell-depleted T cells, or T cells were the source of the cDNA or gDNA that made up the material.

Original processing notes: By means of reference gene primer amplification, nucleated cell counts were estimated. The data were produced by immunoSEQ multiplex PCR, yet TCRdb's version contains in-frame clones alone and is incomplete. V and J calls and clone size come straight from that table; D and trimming were deduced from the DNA. The sample shows some 70,000 clones, more than 75% of them seen only once. CDR3 length: 14 amino acids. CDR1 is SGHTA and CDR2 is FQGNSA in the germline V gene. The ends were cut back, 5 bases at V and 6 bases at J, with 15 bases in the middle. V gene TRBV7-2 combines with J gene TRBJ2-3; D is undetermined. The origin of this receptor is a human donor in a cohort sampled during active COVID-19. The sequencing sample was made of peripheral blood. As DNA, the CDR3 is TGTGCCAGCAGCCTACAACGCCCCGGGGATACGCAGTATTTT. Residues: CASSLQRPGDTQYF.